This TCR beta chain derives from a study of breast tumors, draining lymph nodes, adjacent tissues. Study-level results: Tumors had less TCR diversity than lymph nodes, more than nontumor tissue. Luminal-like breast cancer showed significantly greater tumor-nontumor repertoire similarity than basal-like breast cancer did. Findings are consistent with lymph node origin and intratumoral expansion of most tumor T cells.

This clonotype was seen repeatedly, ten times or more. What it binds is not known. Germline V gives CDR1 MNHEY, CDR2 SVGAGI. The CDR3 spans 15 residues. The V gene end was trimmed by 2 bases and the J gene end by 3 bases; junction bases not matched to a gene: 1. TCRdb reprocessed the multiplex PCR reads with MiXCR, giving one entry per CDR3 protein. The sample shows 150,000 to 200,000 distinct CDR3 sequences, 25% to 40% of them seen only once. The lymph nodes were axillary draining lymph nodes from breast cancer patients. The receptor comes from a female donor with breast cancer. Some clones in this sample may be carry-over from other donors' samples. The sample comprised axillary lymph node tissue. This chain uses TRBV6-5 with TRBJ2-6; 7 bases are shared with TRBD2. CDR3 sequence: CASSYRDYGANVLTF. CDR3 DNA: TGTGCCAGCAGTTACCGGGACTATGGGGCCAACGTCCTGACTTTC.